The present T cell receptor (beta chain) was sequenced within a study of blood T cell repertoires in COVID-19. Background on the study: Acute and convalescent COVID-19 samples came from the United States, Italy and Spain. The analysed material was cDNA or gDNA that came from T cells, B-cell-depleted T cells, or PBMCs.

Original analysis: Estimation of nucleated cell counts relied on the amplification of reference gene primers. TCRdb's copy holds only in-frame clones and misses some; the assay was immunoSEQ multiplex PCR. Clone size and the V and J calls come from that table; the DNA yielded D and trimming. The data hold some 150,000 clones, with roughly 85% observed a single time. Seattle participants joined during active infection and were tracked over time. The CDR3 has 14 residues. V was clipped by 4 bases and J by 4 bases, with 12 bases between them. CDR1 KGHDR and CDR2 SFDVKD come from the germline V gene. The source material was peripheral blood. This chain joins TRBV24-1 and TRBJ1-2, with a tentative D call TRBD1 (6 bases). The source of this sequence is a woman aged 60 to 75 with COVID-19, enrolled during active disease. The CDR3 loop reads CATSDEATGYGYTF. CDR3 nucleotide sequence: TGTGCCACCAGTGACGAAGCGACAGGCTATGGCTACACCTTC.